This TCR beta chain was sequenced for a study of post-analysis software for immune sequencing data. About the research overall: Several disease courses (relapsing-remitting, secondary progressive and progressive-relapsing) of multiple sclerosis were included.

Broader study findings: Under the F measure, samples that were prepared in one batch clustered strongly together. Relative to controls, patients had 5 or 6 TRBV segments at higher frequency, with TRBV5-6, TRBV5-1 and TRBV20-1 among these. Those with multiple sclerosis, the patient group, showed significantly lower normalized Chao1 diversity than controls.

Unique molecular identifiers were present in the TCR beta cDNA libraries. Each CDR3 protein gets one entry after TCRdb re-called the PCR reads with MiXCR. The sample lists more than 450,000 distinct CDR3 sequences, around 31% seen once, with 6% in the top ten. Germline lookup yields CDR1 KGHSH and CDR2 LQKENI. The CDR3 has 12 residues. This clonotype was found a few times. What it binds is not known. The sequenced sample consisted of blood. The V gene is TRBV18, the J gene TRBJ2-5, with D tentatively TRBD1 or TRBD2 (5 bases each). The J call is in doubt because the DNA end fits TRBJ2-4 better. The clonotype originates from a girl aged 2-17 years with multiple sclerosis. CDR3 coding DNA: TGTGCCAGCTCACCGAGGGGAAACATTCAGTACTTC. Its protein product is CASSPRGNIQYF.